One sample yielded the 21 T cell receptor beta chains listed below, sequenced in a study of T cell repertoires in cytomegalovirus infection. Their antigen targets remain unknown. TCRdb called the reads again in MiXCR, with one record for every CDR3 protein. The sample has 450,000 to 550,000 distinct CDR3 sequences, about two fifths seen once; the top ten hold about two fifths. Source: cultured PBMCs, taken from culture after CMV antigen stimulation. All receptors come from a human donor in good health (CMV status not recorded). Some clones in this sample may be carry-over from other donors' samples.

The J gene is TRBJ2-1, the V gene TRBV7-2; tentative D call: TRBD1 (6 bases). Trimming took 5 bases from V and 0 from J, leaving 11 bases between them. Germline CDR1 SGHTA, CDR2 FQGNSA. This CDR3 has 15 residues. CDR3 residues: CASSRDISSYNEQFF. The CDR3 nucleotides read TGTGCCAGCAGCCGGGACATAAGCTCCTACAATGAGCAGTTCTTC.

In this sample, this clonotype turned up a few times. This chain links TRBV7-9 with TRBJ1-6; the match to TRBD1 covers 7 bases. V lost 5 bases to trimming and J lost 5 bases; unmatched junction nucleotides: 3. Germline V lookup: CDR1 SEHNR, CDR2 FQNEAQ (reference sequence). This CDR3 has 14 amino acids. CDR3 sequence: CASSRDSHNSPLHF. The CDR3 bases are TGTGCCAGCAGCCGGGACAGCCATAATTCACCCCTCCACTTT.

This clonotype has ten or more counts. The rearrangement links TRBV7-2 to TRBJ1-4; the D is unclear. The germline V gene has CDR1 SGHTA and CDR2 FQGNSA. This CDR3 region has 13 residues. V was cut by 6 bases and J by 8 bases, with 13 bases left in between. The CDR3 loop is CASSLSGNEKLFF. Here the CDR3 DNA reads TGTGCCAGCAGTCTCTCGGGGAACGAAAAACTGTTTTTT.

Only one count was recorded for this clonotype. This chain uses TRBV2 with TRBJ1-4, with D tentatively TRBD1 (6 bases). The ends were cut back, 6 bases at V and 3 bases at J, with 11 bases in the middle. Germline CDR1 and CDR2: SNHLY and FYNNEI. CDR3 length: 14 residues. CDR3: CASRRGMSNEKLFF. The DNA of the CDR3 is TGTGCCAGCAGAAGGGGGATGTCTAATGAAAAACTGTTTTTT.

The gene calls are TRBV5-4 and TRBJ2-5; 11 bases line up with TRBD2. Germline trimming cut 2 bases from V and 2 bases from J; bases unmatched to any gene: 8. The CDR3 has 17 residues. Germline CDR1 reads SGHNT; CDR2 reads YYREEE (reference sequence). CDR3 region: CASSFPSGRRGQETQYF. CDR3 DNA sequence: TGTGCCAGCAGCTTTCCTAGCGGGAGGCGGGGGCAAGAGACCCAGTACTTC.

DNA for the CDR3: TGTGCCAGCAGTGTCGGCCGTACCTCTGGAAACACCATATATTTT. This translates into CASSVGRTSGNTIYF. The chain couples TRBV2 to TRBJ1-3; D gene ambiguous. Germline CDR1 and CDR2: SNHLY and FYNNEI. V dropped 4 bases and J dropped 0 bases, with 10 bases sitting between them. The CDR3 has 15 residues.

This chain joins TRBV23-1 and TRBJ1-5, with 7 bases matching TRBD1. TRBV23-1 is an open reading frame whose function is uncertain. The junction had 6 bases not matched to a gene; V was cut back by 1 base and J by 3 bases. CDR3 length equals 16 residues. This CDR3 reads CASSQFDRENNQPQHF. CDR3 bases: TGCGCCAGCAGTCAATTCGACAGGGAGAACAATCAGCCCCAGCATTTT.

In this sample, this clonotype turned up many times. The chain is built from TRBV7-2 and TRBJ1-5; no clear D. Germline-derived CDR1 and CDR2 are SGHTA and FQGNSA. The CDR3 is 13 residues long. Trimming took 1 base from V and 5 from J, leaving 6 bases between them. The CDR3 DNA reads TGTGCCAGCAGCTTAGAAGTTGATCAGCCCCAGCATTTT. It encodes CASSLEVDQPQHF.

The chain carries TRBV5-1 and TRBJ2-1; TRBD2 matches 9 bases. The CDR3 extends over 14 amino acids. Germline CDR1 is SGHRS and CDR2 is YFSETQ. V lost 5 bases, J lost 10 bases, and 10 bases stayed unmatched. CDR3 sequence (DNA): TGCGCCAGCAGGGATAGCGGGAGCCCTAGAGAGCAGTTCTTC. This codes for CASRDSGSPREQFF.

V gene TRBV6-2 or TRBV6-3 combines with J gene TRBJ2-1; 8 positions match TRBD2. CDR3 length equals 17 residues. The V gene's germline CDR1 is MNHEY and CDR2 SVGEGT. Trimming took 6 bases from V and 0 from J; bases not matched to a gene: 10. The CDR3, as DNA: TGTGCCAGCAGCCAATGGGGCGGGAGGAGCTCCTACAATGAGCAGTTCTTC. It encodes CASSQWGGRSSYNEQFF.

V and J are TRBV6-1 and TRBJ1-6, with D tentatively TRBD1 (5 bases). Germline V gene lookup returns CDR1 MNHNS and CDR2 SASEGT. CDR3 size: 12 residues. CDR3 sequence: CASLTQGSPLHF. The CDR3 DNA is TGTGCTTCACTTACCCAGGGATCACCCCTCCACTTT.

The chain carries TRBV7-2 and TRBJ2-1; D is ambiguous. Germline V gives CDR1 SGHTA, CDR2 FQGNSA. With 11 bases removed from V and 7 bases from J, the gap between germline ends came to 12 bases. The CDR3 runs to 11 residues. The CDR3 sequence: CASGTFNEQFF. In nucleotides, the CDR3 is TGTGCCTCTGGAACCTTTAATGAGCAGTTCTTC.

V is TRBV5-4 and J is TRBJ2-5, with D perhaps TRBD1 (6 bases). The germline gives CDR1 SGHNT, CDR2 YYREEE (reference sequence). The CDR3 has 15 residues. V lost 1 base and J lost 1, with 11 bases in between. CDR3 protein: CASSLLGALQETQYF. CDR3 DNA: TGTGCCAGCAGCTTGTTGGGGGCCCTCCAAGAGACCCAGTACTTC.

In this sample, this clonotype turned up a few times. The rearrangement links TRBV7-2 to TRBJ2-7; D is possibly TRBD2 (5 bases). Germline lookup yields CDR1 SGHTA and CDR2 FQGNSA. CDR3 length: 15 amino acids. V was cut by 2 bases and J by 3 bases, with 14 bases left in between. The chain's CDR3 is CASSLHTGGGYEQYF. The CDR3 bases are TGTGCCAGCAGCTTACACACTGGAGGAGGCTACGAGCAGTACTTC.

In its sample, this clonotype was seen many times. The genes are TRBV7-2 and TRBJ2-3; 10 nucleotides align to TRBD2. The CDR3 extends over 16 amino acids. The V gene end was trimmed by 3 bases and the J gene end by 4 bases; junction bases not matched to a gene: 7. CDR1 is SGHTA and CDR2 is FQGNSA in the germline V gene. The CDR3 nucleotides read TGTGCCAGCAGCTTCAGCGGGGGGGCCGGGTCAGATACGCAGTATTTT. Amino acid sequence: CASSFSGGAGSDTQYF.

This rearrangement joins TRBV28 to TRBJ1-6; 10 bases map to TRBD1. The CDR3 is 16 residues long. Germline lookup yields CDR1 MDHEN and CDR2 SYDVKM. The V gene end was trimmed by 8 bases and the J gene end by 7 bases; junction bases not matched to a gene: 11. In DNA, the CDR3 is TGTGCCAGCCAGAGACAGGGGGCGTTCGGGAATTCACCCCTCCACTTT. Amino acids: CASQRQGAFGNSPLHF.

This clonotype was recorded at least ten times. The V gene is TRBV7-2, the J gene TRBJ2-2; 8 bases fit TRBD2. The CDR3 spans 18 residues. With V trimmed by 0 bases and J by 1 base, 7 bases remained unmatched. The V gene's germline CDR1 is SGHTA and CDR2 FQGNSA. As DNA, the CDR3 is TGTGCCAGCAGCTTAGCCATTCTAGCGGGCGGGAACACCGGGGAGCTGTTTTTT. This encodes CASSLAILAGGNTGELFF. Full variable domain (missing parts from reference TRBV7-2 and TRBJ2-2): GAGVSQSPSNKVTEKGKDVELRCDPISGHTALYWYRQSLGQGLEFLIYFQGNSAPDKSGLPSDRFSAERTGGSVSTLTIQRTQQEDSAVYLCASSLAILAGGNTGELFFGEGSRLTVL.

V usage is TRBV6-1 and J usage is TRBJ2-1, with a weak D call TRBD2 (5 bases). CDR3 length equals 12 residues. Germline V gives CDR1 MNHNS, CDR2 SASEGT. Trimming removed 6 bases at V and 11 bases at J, with 14 bases between. The chain's CDR3 is CASSEWASQQFF. The CDR3 DNA reads TGTGCCAGCAGCGAATGGGCTAGCCAGCAGTTCTTC.

This clonotype was seen more than once but under ten times. DNA of the CDR3: TGTGCCAGCAGTCTCCAAGGGCAGGCAGATACGCAGTATTTT. Amino acid sequence: CASSLQGQADTQYF. This rearrangement joins TRBV7-2 to TRBJ2-3; no clear D. Germline V CDR1 and CDR2: SGHTA, FQGNSA. Trimming removed 6 bases at V and 4 bases at J, with 14 bases between. The CDR3 is made up of 14 amino acids.

This clonotype was detected only once. The gene calls are TRBV7-3 and TRBJ1-1; the D is unclear. The CDR3 has 13 amino acids. The V end was cut by 3 bases, the J end by 5 bases, with 10 bases between. The V gene's germline CDR1 is SGHTA and CDR2 FQGTGA. The CDR3 region has the DNA TGTGCCAGCAGCTTGCGTAGCGGGACTGAAGCTTTCTTT. It translates to CASSLRSGTEAFF.

The gene calls are TRBV4-2 and TRBJ1-1; D call uncertain. Germline V gene sequence: CDR1 LGHNA, CDR2 YNFKEQ. V was cut by 1 base and J by 6 bases, with 18 bases left in between. This CDR3 region has 16 residues. CDR3 sequence reads: CASSQVSRTAGPEAFF. The CDR3 DNA is TGTGCCAGCAGCCAAGTTTCGCGGACCGCGGGCCCTGAAGCTTTCTTT.